The rows below give T cell receptor beta chains drawn from one sample of a study of T cell responses to AZD1222 COVID-19 vaccine. TCRdb's copy holds only in-frame clones and misses some; the assay was immunoSEQ multiplex PCR. The sample carries roughly 130,000 clones, about 91% recorded once. The specimen was peripheral blood, collected on day 0 of AZD1222 vaccination. Receptor source: an adult in good health. CDR3s include the opening cysteine and the closing phenylalanine or tryptophan. A D gene is named only where the DNA matches it firmly. Clone sizes are given selectively: once, few, many, or a class where the clone is expanded.

clone_size: .
d_call: TRBD2
v_call: TRBV4-2
j_call: TRBJ2-3
cdr3_aa: CASSQAPGLAGAADTQYF
cdr3_nt: TGTGCCAGCAGCCAAGCGCCGGGACTAGCGGGGGCTGCAGATACGCAGTATTTT

clone_size: .
d_call: TRBD1
v_call: TRBV20-1
j_call: TRBJ1-5
cdr3_aa: CSASPSRGLSNQPQHF
cdr3_nt: TGCAGTGCTAGTCCATCCAGGGGGCTGAGCAATCAGCCCCAGCATTTT

clone_size: few
d_call: .
v_call: TRBV15
j_call: TRBJ1-4
cdr3_aa: CATSRDPQTGFGEKLFF
cdr3_nt: TGTGCCACCAGCAGAGATCCGCAGACCGGTTTCGGGGAAAAACTGTTTTTT

clone_size: .
d_call: TRBD1
v_call: TRBV6-5
j_call: TRBJ2-7
cdr3_aa: CASSYPGQGTYEQYF
cdr3_nt: TGTGCCAGCAGTTACCCGGGACAGGGTACCTACGAGCAGTACTTC

clone_size: .
d_call: TRBD1
v_call: TRBV5-8
j_call: TRBJ1-2
cdr3_aa: CASTYSGTGNNYGYTF
cdr3_nt: TGTGCCAGCACATACTCCGGGACAGGGAATAACTATGGCTACACCTTC

clone_size: .
d_call: .
v_call: TRBV9
j_call: TRBJ1-2
cdr3_aa: CASSPPGNVGYGYTF
cdr3_nt: TGTGCCAGCAGCCCCCCAGGGAATGTGGGCTATGGCTACACCTTC

clone_size: .
d_call: .
v_call: TRBV6-5
j_call: TRBJ1-6
cdr3_aa: CASSAYNSPLHF
cdr3_nt: TGTGCCAGCTCTGCGTATAATTCACCCCTCCACTTT

clone_size: .
d_call: .
v_call: TRBV18
j_call: TRBJ2-5
cdr3_aa: CASSPQGYQETQYF
cdr3_nt: TGTGCCAGCTCACCCCAGGGGTACCAAGAGACCCAGTACTTC

clone_size: .
d_call: TRBD1
v_call: TRBV5-1
j_call: TRBJ2-3
cdr3_aa: CASSLAAGQGADTQYF
cdr3_nt: TGCGCCAGCAGCTTGGCCGCGGGACAGGGTGCAGATACGCAGTATTTT

clone_size: .
d_call: TRBD1
v_call: TRBV3-1/TRBV3-2
j_call: TRBJ1-4
cdr3_aa: CASSQGAGGGEKLFF
cdr3_nt: TGTGCCAGCAGCCAAGGGGCAGGGGGCGGTGAAAAACTGTTTTTT

clone_size: .
d_call: .
v_call: TRBV18
j_call: TRBJ2-1
cdr3_aa: CASSPPAHNEQFF
cdr3_nt: TGTGCCAGCTCACCACCGGCCCACAATGAGCAGTTCTTC

clone_size: few
d_call: TRBD1
v_call: TRBV4-1
j_call: TRBJ2-7
cdr3_aa: CASSQDRTGGHEQYF
cdr3_nt: TGCGCCAGCAGCCAAGACCGGACAGGGGGCCACGAGCAGTACTTC

clone_size: .
d_call: .
v_call: TRBV7-2
j_call: TRBJ1-2
cdr3_aa: CASSLDGRFLYGYTF
cdr3_nt: TGTGCCAGCAGCTTAGACGGACGGTTCCTCTATGGCTACACCTTC

clone_size: .
d_call: .
v_call: TRBV6-4
j_call: TRBJ2-7
cdr3_aa: CASSEWRGPSYEQYF
cdr3_nt: TGTGCCAGCAGTGAGTGGCGGGGACCCTCCTACGAGCAGTACTTC

clone_size: .
d_call: TRBD1
v_call: TRBV19
j_call: TRBJ2-2
cdr3_aa: CASTIQGPMNTGELFF
cdr3_nt: TGTGCCAGTACCATACAGGGGCCGATGAACACCGGGGAGCTGTTTTTT

clone_size: .
d_call: .
v_call: TRBV5-1
j_call: TRBJ1-2
cdr3_aa: CASDEGGGYGYTF
cdr3_nt: TGCGCCAGCGACGAGGGGGGAGGCTATGGCTACACCTTC

clone_size: .
d_call: TRBD1
v_call: TRBV29-1
j_call: TRBJ2-7
cdr3_aa: CSAQQGRSYEQYF
cdr3_nt: TGCAGCGCCCAACAGGGGCGCTCCTACGAGCAGTACTTC

clone_size: .
d_call: TRBD1
v_call: TRBV7-9
j_call: TRBJ2-7
cdr3_aa: CASSLGPGGYDEQYF
cdr3_nt: TGTGCCAGCAGCTTAGGGCCAGGGGGCTACGACGAGCAGTACTTC

clone_size: .
d_call: TRBD1
v_call: TRBV15
j_call: TRBJ2-2
cdr3_aa: CATSQGQGYTGELFF
cdr3_nt: TGTGCCACCAGTCAAGGACAGGGTTACACCGGGGAGCTGTTTTTT

clone_size: .
d_call: TRBD1
v_call: TRBV19
j_call: TRBJ1-1
cdr3_aa: CASSLLPPGQTNTEAFF
cdr3_nt: TGTGCCAGTAGTCTCCTCCCGCCGGGACAGACGAACACTGAAGCTTTCTTT

clone_size: .
d_call: .
v_call: TRBV7-6
j_call: TRBJ2-5
cdr3_aa: CASSLVVETQYF
cdr3_nt: TGTGCCAGCAGCTTAGTGGTAGAGACCCAGTACTTC

clone_size: .
d_call: .
v_call: TRBV12-3/TRBV12-4
j_call: TRBJ1-2
cdr3_aa: CASSLGRRYGYTF
cdr3_nt: TGTGCCAGCAGTTTAGGCAGGAGATATGGCTACACCTTC

clone_size: .
d_call: .
v_call: TRBV2
j_call: TRBJ2-7
cdr3_aa: CASSEWDGTMFEQYF
cdr3_nt: TGTGCCAGCAGTGAGTGGGACGGAACAATGTTCGAGCAGTACTTC

clone_size: .
d_call: TRBD2
v_call: TRBV6-1
j_call: TRBJ2-5
cdr3_aa: CASSEAQGGETQYF
cdr3_nt: TGTGCCAGCAGTGAAGCGCAGGGAGGGGAGACCCAGTACTTC

clone_size: .
d_call: .
v_call: TRBV27
j_call: TRBJ2-3
cdr3_aa: CASGPDTQYF
cdr3_nt: TGTGCCAGCGGACCAGATACGCAGTATTTT

clone_size: .
d_call: TRBD1
v_call: TRBV10-1
j_call: TRBJ1-2
cdr3_aa: CASSETTGESGYTF
cdr3_nt: TGCGCCAGCAGTGAGACCACAGGGGAAAGTGGCTACACCTTC

clone_size: .
d_call: TRBD2
v_call: TRBV7-9
j_call: TRBJ2-5
cdr3_aa: CASSRTSGVEETQYF
cdr3_nt: TGTGCCAGCAGTCGGACTAGCGGGGTTGAAGAGACCCAGTACTTC

clone_size: .
d_call: .
v_call: TRBV15
j_call: TRBJ1-1
cdr3_aa: CATSRDSGAPEAFF
cdr3_nt: TGTGCCACCAGCAGAGATAGTGGGGCCCCTGAAGCTTTCTTT

clone_size: .
d_call: TRBD1
v_call: TRBV6-5
j_call: TRBJ1-5
cdr3_aa: CASSQGQAFGQPQHF
cdr3_nt: TGTGCCAGCAGTCAGGGACAGGCCTTTGGTCAGCCCCAGCATTTT